A selection of T cell receptor beta chains follows, all from one sample in a study of cytomegalovirus exposure and HLA in healthy donors. The repertoire was sequenced with immunoSEQ multiplex PCR; TCRdb's copy has only in-frame clones and lacks some. The sample holds roughly 190,000 clones, 79% seen once. The specimen sequenced was PBMCs. The receptors shown here come from a woman in her 50s in good health and CMV-seronegative. CDR3s include the opening cysteine and the closing phenylalanine or tryptophan. Each record gives: V gene, clone size, D gene, CDR3 length, J gene, CDR3 protein, CDR3 DNA. A D gene is named only where the DNA matches it firmly. Only some rows state a clone size, as once, few, many or a class for expanded clones.

TRBV6-5	-	TRBD1	14	TRBJ2-1	CASSPPGQGGEQFF	TGTGCCAGCAGTCCGCCGGGACAGGGGGGTGAGCAGTTCTTC
TRBV5-6	-	-	16	TRBJ2-1	CASSLVAGGVGNEQFF	TGTGCCAGCAGCTTGGTTGCTGGCGGGGTGGGTAATGAGCAGTTCTTC
TRBV18	-	-	16	TRBJ2-1	CASSPERTGSYNEQFF	TGTGCCAGCTCACCAGAACGAACAGGATCCTACAATGAGCAGTTCTTC
TRBV28	-	TRBD2	15	TRBJ2-1	CASSERGSGGNEQFF	TGTGCCAGCAGCGAACGGGGTAGCGGGGGCAATGAGCAGTTCTTC
TRBV6-4	-	TRBD1	15	TRBJ2-3	CASSVGTVPTDTQYF	TGTGCCAGCAGTGTGGGGACAGTGCCCACAGATACGCAGTATTTT
TRBV9	-	TRBD2	14	TRBJ2-5	CASSVAGGWETQYF	TGTGCCAGCAGCGTAGCGGGGGGATGGGAGACCCAGTACTTC
TRBV30	once	-	12	TRBJ1-1	CACQVLNTEAFF	TGTGCCTGCCAGGTGCTGAACACTGAAGCTTTCTTT
TRBV18	-	-	14	TRBJ2-7	CASSPGGDRNEQYF	TGTGCCAGCTCACCGGGGGGGGACAGGAACGAGCAGTACTTC
TRBV4-3	few	-	14	TRBJ2-7	CASSQGRQGYEQYF	TGCGCCAGCAGCCAAGGCAGGCAGGGCTACGAGCAGTACTTC
TRBV13	few	TRBD1	16	TRBJ1-4	CASSSVGTGSNEKLFF	TGTGCCAGCAGCTCAGTCGGGACAGGGTCTAATGAAAAACTGTTTTTT
TRBV4-3	-	-	14	TRBJ2-3	CASSQALAKDTQYF	TGCGCCAGCAGCCAAGCCCTAGCGAAGGATACGCAGTATTTT
TRBV9	once	TRBD2	17	TRBJ2-5	CASSVDLGGTLKETQYF	TGTGCCAGCAGCGTAGACTTGGGGGGGACCCTTAAAGAGACCCAGTACTTC
TRBV19	-	TRBD1	14	TRBJ1-4	CASTDRGLGEKLFF	TGTGCCAGTACCGACAGGGGGCTAGGGGAAAAACTGTTTTTT
TRBV27	-	-	14	TRBJ2-3	CASRLGVGTDTQYF	TGTGCCTCCAGGTTGGGAGTGGGCACAGATACGCAGTATTTT
TRBV19	-	-	17	TRBJ1-5	CASSPEMGRGSYQPQHF	TGTGCCAGTAGCCCTGAAATGGGTCGGGGATCCTATCAGCCCCAGCATTTT
TRBV18	-	TRBD1	15	TRBJ2-5	CASSPGTGHKETQYF	TGTGCCAGCTCCCCCGGGACAGGGCATAAAGAGACCCAGTACTTC
TRBV5-4	once	-	15	TRBJ2-2	CASSLLTSNTGELFF	TGTGCCAGCAGCCTTTTAACTTCGAACACCGGGGAGCTGTTTTTT
TRBV6-1	-	-	15	TRBJ1-4	CASSEYGLSNEKLFF	TGTGCCAGCAGTGAATATGGGCTCTCTAATGAAAAACTGTTTTTT
TRBV2	-	TRBD1	12	TRBJ2-7	CATGTGGYEQYF	TGTGCCACGGGTACAGGGGGCTACGAGCAGTACTTC
TRBV19	-	TRBD2	13	TRBJ2-1	CASSIGTSNSPIF	TGTGCCAGTAGTATCGGGACTAGCAATTCCCCGATCTTC
TRBV5-6	-	TRBD1	16	TRBJ2-7	CASRKLGQGRSYEQYF	TGTGCCAGCAGAAAATTAGGACAGGGCCGCTCCTACGAGCAGTACTTC
TRBV7-9	-	TRBD2	18	TRBJ2-1	CASSYAATSGGPGDEQFF	TGTGCCAGCAGCTACGCCGCGACTAGCGGGGGCCCAGGGGATGAGCAGTTCTTC